This T cell receptor (beta chain) was identified during a study of cytomegalovirus exposure and HLA in healthy donors. Regarding the study as a whole: Relative to the approximately 660-donor mean, N-insertions were reportedly fewer in an Asian-associated ancestry cluster in a later analysis. In vitro experiments confirmed that three CMV-associated chains were specific for CMV antigens. TRBV6-2, TRBV6-3 and other indistinguishable V segments were excluded.

In the PCR, 60 Vbeta and 13 Jbeta primers were used. Assay used: immunoSEQ multiplex PCR; TCRdb lists only in-frame clones, some missing. The data contain 150,000 to 200,000 clones, roughly four fifths of them seen just once; the ten biggest clones take up less than 5%. Looked up from germline, CDR1 is DFQATT and CDR2 is SNEGSKA (reference sequence). This CDR3 spans 11 amino acids. V lost 0 bases and J 9 bases, leaving 6 bases between the germline ends. This clone has a single count. The antigen is not known. The sequencing input was PBMCs. This sequence was found in a man aged 50 or older in good health and CMV-seropositive. The chain recombines TRBV20-1 with TRBJ2-4; D gene unclear. The CDR3 region has the DNA TGCAGTGCTAGAGAAACGGGCATTCAGTACTTC. This codes for CSARETGIQYF.